This TCR beta chain was documented in a study of cytomegalovirus exposure and HLA in healthy donors (dated by TCRdb to 2016 to 2017). Notes on the research overall: In an earlier analysis of 550 to 750 of the donors, 250 to 300 Gb of sequence data and 117 million unique TCR beta sequences from 150 million to 200 million T cells were reported. Approximately 300 gigabases of sequencing data and approximately 92 million unique TCR sequences made up an early release that covered several hundred HLA-typed donors. Of the 398 genotyped donors, approximately 80% fell in the genetic ancestry cluster associated with self-reported Caucasian donors. The aim of the study was to test whether cataloging public T cell receptors could identify signatures of past pathogen exposure. Using immunosequencing, the study profiled T cell repertoires from around 670 subjects and related those repertoires to cytomegalovirus serostatus. A separate validation cohort of 100 to 150 different subjects was used in addition to the roughly 670-subject first cohort. High-throughput TCR immunosequencing, statistical association of individual TCRs with disease status, and machine learning were combined to predict cytomegalovirus infection status. To study patterns of TCR occurrence, a later analysis re-analyzed previously published TCR beta repertoires from under 750 donors and added high-resolution HLA genotyping. In the later analysis, no new phenotypic data were used to find candidate immune exposures; instead, reliance was placed on TCR beta sequences and their occurrence across donors. To decide whether each TCR beta V gene segment behaved as functional or pseudogenic, an earlier analysis of some 580 of the donors relied on high-throughput TCR beta sequencing. Alongside the repertoire data, information on donor age, sex, ethnicity and CMV serostatus was compiled. A later genetic analysis took genome-wide SNP genotypes for about three fifths of the 666 donors and used that subset as a discovery cohort. All discovery cohort repertoires had been generated on a single sequencing platform. HLA typing covered class I and class II loci at four-digit resolution. The number of donors typed differed by locus, with 629-630 for A, B, C, DRB1 and DQB1, around 500 for DQA1, approximately 570 for DPA1, and approximately 470 for DPB1. About five DR-DQ haplotypes were handled as single units for association and clustering, since linkage in the cohort was strong. Across under 500 genotyped donors of the cohort, an average of roughly 250,000 unique TCR beta nucleotide sequences per donor were sequenced, and 15% to 20% of those sequences were non-productive. What the research found in general, with its limitations: The study gave a list of some 150 TCR beta chains associated with cytomegalovirus. In vitro tests confirmed that three of the cytomegalovirus-associated TCR beta chains recognize cytomegalovirus antigens. In an earlier analysis of 587 of the donors, most TCR beta V segments appeared in productive rearrangements about 90% or about 30% of the time, broadly matching IMGT annotations. A later genetic analysis associated a missense DCLRE1C variant with V-gene and J-gene trimming of TCR beta chains, and an independent cohort replicated the association. Only TCR beta chains were sequenced in this cohort, and the absence of alpha or paired-chain data limited detectable features. For the cohort, immune exposure information was limited to CMV serostatus. Because HLA typing was unavailable for some donors at each locus, only the typed subset was used in association tests. In both the original and validation cohorts, the classifier was reported to diagnose cytomegalovirus status with high specificity and sensitivity. Some IMGT-functional V segments, including TRBV6-2 and TRBV6-3, could not be told apart with the 87-base-pair reads, so those segments were excluded. According to the authors, the approach could potentially be generalized to other disease states and immunological phenotypes. A later analysis found that most CMV-associated TCR beta chains appeared HLA-restricted, with HLA associations seemingly driven largely by CMV exposure. Most TCR sequences were observed very rarely across donors, whereas some public TCRs were present in many individuals. A group of highly shared sequence variants was considered likely to be a technical artifact of the sequencing pipeline. A later genetic analysis reported fewer N-insertions in productive TCRs among donors in an Asian-associated ancestry cluster than the roughly 670-donor mean. Correlated functional status among segregating V segments might reflect linkage disequilibrium, but an unknown experimental factor could not be ruled out. The earlier analysis of a few hundred of the donors excluded roughly 17 rarely observed V segments, including chromosome 9 orphons, because counts were too low. When HLA alleles, especially DR and DQ, strongly co-occurred, TCR associations were difficult to assign to individual alleles. In a later analysis, several top co-occurrence clusters were reported to appear linked to parvovirus B19, influenza, CMV and Epstein-Barr virus. According to a later analysis, TCR association rates differed among HLA loci, with DRB1 alleles showing the most associated TCRs and HLA-C alleles showing the fewest. Sequencing depth was assumed to be roughly uniform across donors in the presence/absence analyses, though that assumption may not hold. A further reported finding was that TCR beta sequences accurately predicted the HLA-A and HLA-B alleles for most subjects in the first cohort. Specific HLA alleles were associated with roughly 16,000 TCR beta sequences at a false discovery rate of 0.05 in a later analysis. In a later analysis, HLA-associated TCR beta chains showed more clonal expansion and lower generation probabilities than non-associated chains that were equally common.

Points on this clone: There is no known antigen for this receptor. No base qualities exist here, and no much larger clone lies one base off it.

There are 14 amino acids in the CDR3, from cysteine to phenylalanine inclusive. The read is trimmed to its CDR3 DNA, 42 bases read in frame from base 1. From a lookup of the germline V gene, CDR1 and CDR2 are MNHNS and SASEGT. Cut back by 3 bases and 3 bases, the V and J ends lie 10 bases apart. Libraries were made using the immunoSEQ multiplex PCR assay. For the multiplex PCR, a mixture combining 60 forward primers for TCR Vbeta segments and 13 reverse primers for TCR Jbeta segments was used. The CDR3 region of rearranged TCR beta genes was amplified from genomic DNA with a multiplex PCR assay. The amplified TCR beta libraries were sequenced on the Illumina HiSeq System as 87-base-pair reads. The original methods were these. Across the 500 to 850 repertoires, a later analysis counted 80 million or so unique TCR beta chains, around 11 million of which were shared by at least two donors. A nearest-neighbor algorithm error-corrected the raw reads and collapsed the reads into unique sequences, merging closely related sequences to remove PCR and sequencing errors. V, D and J gene segments were assigned by aligning CDR3 sequences to IMGT reference sequences. For a sequence to be retained, a match of at least six nucleotides to both a V gene segment and a J gene segment was required. A rearrangement was called productive if the CDR3 had no stop codons and remained in frame with V and J, and every other rearrangement was called non-productive. Following IMGT convention, CDR3 was defined as the stretch from the second conserved V-encoded cysteine up to the conserved J-encoded phenylalanine. The earlier analysis of 450 to 750 of the donors excluded any sequence lacking an unambiguous match to a single V gene segment. An earlier analysis of a few hundred of the donors called V segments functional above 56.7% productive rearrangements and segregating when the between-donor standard deviation exceeded 5%. A statistical classification framework was built to diagnose cytomegalovirus status from the catalog of TCR beta chain sequences. A later analysis assigned V and J genes by comparing TCR nucleotide sequences with IMGT/GENE-DB human TR gene sequences. A later analysis assigned CDR3 sequences and most-parsimonious VDJ recombination scenarios with the TCRdist pipeline. In a later analysis, each TCR beta chain was defined by its CDR3 amino acid sequence together with its V-gene family, and reads without a unique V-gene family were excluded. In a later analysis, around 600 highly shared, low-generation-probability nucleotide sequences were removed to address suspected cross-contamination and a sequencing artifact. For each public chain, a later analysis derived a clonal expansion index from normalized ranks of inferred template counts within each repertoire. Generation probabilities in a later analysis came from a VDJ recombination model fitted to out-of-frame rearrangements, and those results were checked against IGoR. A later analysis scored TCR-TCR, TCR-HLA and TCR-CMV co-occurrence with hypergeometric tests, applying a repertoire-size bias correction to TCR pairs. A later analysis estimated false discovery rates by permuting HLA or CMV assignments 20 times. In a later analysis, co-occurring TCRs were grouped using DBSCAN, and TCRdist sequence similarity was added for clustering within HLA-allele-positive subsets. For co-occurrence clustering, repertoires with fewer than 30,000 or more than 120,000 public chains were excluded, along with roughly five repertoires with anomalous nucleotide sharing. TCRdb stores this immuneACCESS table with in-frame sequences only. Part of the clones is absent; in the studies checked, under half of the shortfall reflects unresolved V genes, and no reason is known for the rest. From that table come the V and J calls and clone size; the DNA was used to work out D and trimming. The sample data list some 220,000 clones, and approximately 81% of these were observed just once. Approximately 0.24% of the sample is held by the ten biggest clonotypes.

The cohort was made up of about 610 healthy bone marrow donors. All cohort members were sampled while nominally healthy, although unrecorded immune exposures were likely present. The donor tested CMV seronegative and was one of the 352 seronegative cohort members. Every donor gave a peripheral blood sample, and the peripheral blood mononuclear cells from that sample were used for TCR beta sequencing. Genomic DNA extraction from the blood cell samples was performed with the Qiagen DNeasy Blood Extraction Kit. The sequencing sample was made of PBMCs. Recombination connected TRBV6-1 to TRBJ2-3; perhaps TRBD2 is the D gene, with 5 bases matching. The clonotype originates from a girl aged 2-10 years in good health and CMV-seronegative. CDR3 protein: CASSDMEATDTQYF. The sequenced DNA: TGTGCCAGCAGTGACATGGAGGCGACAGATACGCAGTATTTT.